The rows below give T cell receptor beta chains drawn from one sample of a study of human versus mouse CDR3 diversity and MHC coevolution. Here immunoSEQ multiplex PCR was the method, and the copy in TCRdb shows in-frame clones only, minus some. The repertoire holds about 60,000 clones, with around 94% as singletons. Specimen: naive CD4+ T cells from blood. These receptors were collected from a person in their sixties or seventies in good health. The CDR3 runs from the conserved cysteine through the conserved F or W. Fields, in order: V gene, J gene, clone size, D gene, CDR3 DNA, CDR3 protein. The D gene is left open where the match is weak. Rows may omit the clone size; those that give it use once, few, many or a size class.

>TRBV29-1|TRBJ2-3|-|-
TGCAGCGTTGCTCCCCTCACAGATACGCAGTATTTT
CSVAPLTDTQYF
>TRBV15|TRBJ1-1|-|-
TGTGCCACCAGCAGAGAGGAGGGGTGGAACACTGAAGCTTTCTTT
CATSREEGWNTEAFF
>TRBV7-3|TRBJ2-7|-|-
TGTGCCAGCAGCTTGAGCGGTAGCTCCTACGAGCAGTACTTC
CASSLSGSSYEQYF
>TRBV5-4|TRBJ2-1|-|TRBD2
TGTGCCAGCAGCGGGGGGGGGAACACGGGACTCTACAATGAGCAGTTCTTC
CASSGGGNTGLYNEQFF
>TRBV7-9|TRBJ1-4|-|-
TGTGCCAGCAGCTACGCGGGGGGGGAAAAACTGTTTTTT
CASSYAGGEKLFF
>TRBV4-1|TRBJ2-1|-|TRBD1
TGCGCCAGCAGCCAAGCGAGGGGGCACAATGAGCAGTTCTTC
CASSQARGHNEQFF
>TRBV5-1|TRBJ1-2|-|TRBD1
TGCGCCAGCAGCTTTGGGACAGGGGGTAGCGATGGCTACACCTTC
CASSFGTGGSDGYTF
>TRBV2|TRBJ2-7|-|TRBD2
TGTGCCAGCAGGTTAGCGGGAGGTTCCTACGAGCAGTACTTC
CASRLAGGSYEQYF
>TRBV9|TRBJ2-7|-|TRBD1
TGTGCCAGCAGCCCCAGACAGGGATCATCCTACGAGCAGTACTTC
CASSPRQGSSYEQYF
>TRBV29-1|TRBJ2-1|-|TRBD2
TGCAGCGTTGATAGCCCGGCGGGAGTGATTAGCAATGAGCAGTTCTTC
CSVDSPAGVISNEQFF
>TRBV6-5|TRBJ2-1|-|TRBD2
TGTGCCAGCAGAGAACTAGCGGGAGGCCCCGGGCAGTTCTTC
CASRELAGGPGQFF
>TRBV14|TRBJ2-1|-|TRBD2
TGTGCCAGCAGCCAAGAAAGCGGGAGAATGTGGGATGAGCAGTTCTTC
CASSQESGRMWDEQFF
>TRBV4-1|TRBJ2-2|once|-
TGCGCCAGCAGCCAAGTAGGTACTACAAGCACCGGGGAGCTGTTTTTT
CASSQVGTTSTGELFF
>TRBV7-9|TRBJ2-7|-|TRBD1
TGTGCCAGCAGCGGCAGGGACAGTCTTACCTACGAGCAGTACTTC
CASSGRDSLTYEQYF
>TRBV7-2|TRBJ2-1|-|TRBD2
TGTGCCAGCAGCTCCCATGGACTAGCGGGAGATGAGCAGTTCTTC
CASSSHGLAGDEQFF
>TRBV6-1|TRBJ1-6|-|-
TGTGCCAGCAGTGTGGCAGAACATAATTCACCCCTCCACTTT
CASSVAEHNSPLHF
>TRBV7-6|TRBJ2-3|-|-
TGTGCCAGCAGTCCAGGCGGGGCGTGGGTAGATACGCAGTATTTT
CASSPGGAWVDTQYF
>TRBV18|TRBJ2-1|-|TRBD2
TGTGCCACCACGGGGGGGACCACCTACAATGAGCAGTTCTTC
CATTGGTTYNEQFF